This TCR beta chain is drawn from a study of T-cell reconstitution after alpha-beta-depleted transplantation in children. This clonotype was counted between two and nine times. During its preparation, the TCRbeta library received unique molecular identifiers. TCRdb fed the PCR reads into MiXCR, producing one record per CDR3 protein. The table has some 840,000 distinct CDR3 sequences, approximately 15% seen once. The ends lost 4 bases at V and 4 bases at J; junction bases unmatched: 9. CDR3 length: 15 residues. CDR1 is SGDLS and CDR2 is YYNGEE in the germline V gene. Specimen: PBMCs, mostly from graft donor cells, collected 360 days after TCRalphabeta/CD19-depleted stem cell transplant. This TCR was sampled from a male patient younger than 18 who had a stem cell transplant for acute lymphoblastic leukemia, so the T cells may come from the graft donor. This chain connects TRBV9 to TRBJ2-3, with 7 bases matching TRBD2. This chain's CDR3 is CASSSVDGRADTQYF. The CDR3 nucleotides read TGTGCCAGCAGCAGCGTAGATGGGAGGGCAGATACGCAGTATTTT.